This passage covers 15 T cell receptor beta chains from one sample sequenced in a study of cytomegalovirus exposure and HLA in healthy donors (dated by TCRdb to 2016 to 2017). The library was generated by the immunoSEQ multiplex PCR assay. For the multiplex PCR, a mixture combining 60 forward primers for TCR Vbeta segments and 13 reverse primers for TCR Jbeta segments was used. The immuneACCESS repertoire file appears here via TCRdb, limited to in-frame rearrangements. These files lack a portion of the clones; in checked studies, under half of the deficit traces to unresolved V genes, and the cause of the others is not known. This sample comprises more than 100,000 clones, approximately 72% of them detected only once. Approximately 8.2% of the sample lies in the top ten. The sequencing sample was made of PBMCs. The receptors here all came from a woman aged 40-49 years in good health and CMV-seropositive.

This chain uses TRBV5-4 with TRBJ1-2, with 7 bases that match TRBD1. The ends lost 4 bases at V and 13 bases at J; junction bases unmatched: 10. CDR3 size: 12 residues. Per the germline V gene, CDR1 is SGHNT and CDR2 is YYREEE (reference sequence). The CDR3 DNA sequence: TGTGCCAGCAGCCGGGACAGAATGGAAGGCACCTTC. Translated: CASSRDRMEGTF.

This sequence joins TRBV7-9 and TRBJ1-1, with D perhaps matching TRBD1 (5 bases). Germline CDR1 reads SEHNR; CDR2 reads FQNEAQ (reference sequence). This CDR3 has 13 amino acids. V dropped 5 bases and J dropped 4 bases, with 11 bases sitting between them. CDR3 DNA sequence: TGTGCCAGCAGCGGGGGGGTCCCCACTGAAGCTTTCTTT. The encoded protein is CASSGGVPTEAFF.

The CDR3 loop reads CASSARESGANVLTF. CDR3 coding DNA: TGTGCCAGCAGCGCCCGGGAGTCTGGGGCCAACGTCCTGACTTTC. The V gene is TRBV5-4, the J gene TRBJ2-6; possibly TRBD2 for D (6 bases). Germline V gives CDR1 SGHNT, CDR2 YYREEE (reference sequence). There are 15 residues in the CDR3. Deletions cut 4 bases from V and 1 base from J, with 9 bases between.

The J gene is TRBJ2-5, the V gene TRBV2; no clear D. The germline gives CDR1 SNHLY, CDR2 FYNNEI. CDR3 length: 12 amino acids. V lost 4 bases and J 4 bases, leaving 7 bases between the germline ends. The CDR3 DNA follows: TGTGCCAGCAGTGTTGGAGCAGAGACCCAGTACTTC. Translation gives CASSVGAETQYF.

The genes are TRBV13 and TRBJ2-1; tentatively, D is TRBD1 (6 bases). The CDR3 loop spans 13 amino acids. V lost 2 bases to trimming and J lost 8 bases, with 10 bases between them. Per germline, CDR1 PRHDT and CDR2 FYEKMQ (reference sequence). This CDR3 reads CASSLNRDDEQFF. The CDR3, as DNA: TGTGCCAGCAGCTTAAACAGGGACGATGAGCAGTTCTTC.

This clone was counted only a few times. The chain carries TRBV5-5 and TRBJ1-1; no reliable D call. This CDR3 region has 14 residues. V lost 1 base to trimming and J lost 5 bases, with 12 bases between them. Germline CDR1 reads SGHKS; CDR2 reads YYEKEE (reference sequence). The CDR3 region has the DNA TGTGCCAGCAGCTTGTGGTCGTCGGGAACTGAAGCTTTCTTT. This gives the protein CASSLWSSGTEAFF.

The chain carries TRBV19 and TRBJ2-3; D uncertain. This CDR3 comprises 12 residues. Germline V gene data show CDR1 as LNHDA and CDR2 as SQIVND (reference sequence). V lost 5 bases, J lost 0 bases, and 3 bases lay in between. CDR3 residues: CASSLSTDTQYF. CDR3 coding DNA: TGTGCCAGTAGTCTTAGCACAGATACGCAGTATTTT.

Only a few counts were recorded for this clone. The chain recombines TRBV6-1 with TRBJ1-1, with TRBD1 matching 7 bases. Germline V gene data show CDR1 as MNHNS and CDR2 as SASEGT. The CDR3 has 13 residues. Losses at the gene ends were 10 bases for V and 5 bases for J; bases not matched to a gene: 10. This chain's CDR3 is CAIKGQFETEAFF. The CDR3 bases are TGTGCCATCAAGGGACAGTTTGAGACTGAAGCTTTCTTT.

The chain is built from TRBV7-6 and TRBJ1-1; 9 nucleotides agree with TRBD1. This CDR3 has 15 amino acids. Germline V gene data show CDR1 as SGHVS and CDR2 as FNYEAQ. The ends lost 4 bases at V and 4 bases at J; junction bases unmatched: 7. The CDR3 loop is CASSSLETGGTEAFF. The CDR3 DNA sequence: TGTGCCAGCAGCTCCCTCGAGACAGGGGGCACTGAAGCTTTCTTT.

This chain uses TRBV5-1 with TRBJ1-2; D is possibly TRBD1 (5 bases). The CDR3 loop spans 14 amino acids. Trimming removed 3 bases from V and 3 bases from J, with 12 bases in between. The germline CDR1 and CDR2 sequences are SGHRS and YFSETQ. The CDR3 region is CASSWDGADYGYTF. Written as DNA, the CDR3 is TGCGCCAGCAGCTGGGATGGGGCTGACTATGGCTACACCTTC.

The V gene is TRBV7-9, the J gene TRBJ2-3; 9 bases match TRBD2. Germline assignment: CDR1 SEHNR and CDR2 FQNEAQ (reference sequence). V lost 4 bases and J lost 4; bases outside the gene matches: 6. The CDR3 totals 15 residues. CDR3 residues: CASSSGLAGADTQYF. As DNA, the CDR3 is TGTGCCAGCAGCTCGGGACTAGCCGGGGCAGATACGCAGTATTTT.

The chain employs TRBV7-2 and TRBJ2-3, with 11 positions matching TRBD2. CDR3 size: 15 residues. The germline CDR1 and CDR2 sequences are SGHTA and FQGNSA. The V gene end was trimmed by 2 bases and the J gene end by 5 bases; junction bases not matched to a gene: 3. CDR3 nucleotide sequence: TGTGCCAGCAGCTTATTAGCGGGGGGGCAAGATACGCAGTATTTT. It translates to CASSLLAGGQDTQYF.

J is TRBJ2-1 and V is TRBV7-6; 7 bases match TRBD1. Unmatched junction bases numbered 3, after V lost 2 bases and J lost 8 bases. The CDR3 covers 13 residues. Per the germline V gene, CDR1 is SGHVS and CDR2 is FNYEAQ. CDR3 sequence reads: CASSLKGAHEQFF. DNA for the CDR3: TGTGCCAGCAGCTTAAAGGGGGCGCATGAGCAGTTCTTC.

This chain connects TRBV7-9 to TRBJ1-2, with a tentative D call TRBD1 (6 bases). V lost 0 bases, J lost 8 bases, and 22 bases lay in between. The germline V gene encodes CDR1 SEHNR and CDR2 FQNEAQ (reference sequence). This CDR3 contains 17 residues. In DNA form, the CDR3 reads TGTGCCAGCAGCTTAGCGCTCGCAGGGAGTGGAACAGGGGGCTACACCTTC. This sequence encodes CASSLALAGSGTGGYTF.

As DNA, the CDR3 is TGTGCCAGCAGCTTAGCAAACCCGGGACAAGTCTATGGCTACACCTTC. As protein: CASSLANPGQVYGYTF. This chain links TRBV7-6 with TRBJ1-2, with a weak D call TRBD1 (6 bases). This CDR3 contains 16 residues. Trimming left V 0 bases short and J 4 bases short, with 15 bases between. The V gene's germline CDR1 is SGHVS and CDR2 FNYEAQ.